Listed below are T cell receptor beta chains from one sample, sequenced in a study of shared clonotypes between healthy human individuals. The protocol was immunoSEQ multiplex PCR, while the TCRdb copy is restricted to in-frame clones and leaves out a portion. The data contain 400,000 to 600,000 clones, around 79% of them singletons. The sequencing sample was made of PBMCs. Receptor source: a woman aged 40-49 years in good health. Some clones in this sample may be carry-over from other donors' samples. Both conserved end residues are part of each CDR3. The order of the fields is V gene, clone size, D gene, J gene, CDR3 protein, CDR3 DNA. The D gene is left open where the match is weak. Expanded clones get a size class; other rows say once, few or many, or leave the size out.

TRBV19	-	-	TRBJ1-1	CASSIGSGGWTEAFF	TGTGCCAGTAGTATAGGTAGCGGCGGTTGGACTGAAGCTTTCTTT
TRBV2	-	TRBD2	TRBJ2-2	CASSSGGVAGVPGELFF	TGTGCCAGCAGTTCAGGGGGAGTAGCGGGAGTACCCGGGGAGCTGTTTTTT
TRBV7-9	once	TRBD1	TRBJ2-7	CASSPDRGNYEQYF	TGTGCCAGCAGCCCAGACAGGGGAAACTACGAGCAGTACTTC
TRBV5-1	-	-	TRBJ2-5	CASSLFSAQETQYF	TGCGCCAGCAGCTTGTTTAGCGCTCAAGAGACCCAGTACTTC
TRBV7-8	-	TRBD1	TRBJ2-7	CASSSDGTVRSYEQYF	TGTGCCAGCAGCTCTGATGGGACAGTTCGATCCTACGAGCAGTACTTC
TRBV18	few	TRBD2	TRBJ2-1	CASSPGGEPGEQFF	TGTGCCAGCTCCCCGGGGGGGGAACCCGGTGAGCAGTTCTTC
TRBV7-9	-	-	TRBJ1-1	CASSLGDKMNTEAFF	TGTGCCAGCAGCTTAGGGGACAAAATGAACACTGAAGCTTTCTTT
TRBV7-2	-	TRBD2	TRBJ2-1	CASSLGGLANYEQFF	TGTGCCAGCAGCTTAGGGGGACTAGCGAATTATGAGCAGTTCTTC
TRBV14	-	-	TRBJ1-3	CASSQDGEPGNTIYF	TGTGCCAGCAGCCAAGATGGTGAACCTGGAAACACCATATATTTT
TRBV6-1	-	TRBD1	TRBJ1-4	CASSEGKWTGGEKLFF	TGTGCCAGCAGTGAGGGAAAGTGGACAGGTGGTGAAAAACTGTTTTTT
TRBV2	-	-	TRBJ2-3	CASSDVRASSRDTQYF	TGTGCCAGCAGTGATGTTCGGGCATCCAGTCGGGATACGCAGTATTTT